A selection of T cell receptor beta chains follows, all from one sample in a study of beta chain features in type 1 diabetes. This table comes from immunoSEQ multiplex PCR, and its TCRdb copy is limited to in-frame clones, with some not included. The data contain 550,000 to 850,000 clones, roughly 13% of them singletons. Material for sequencing was naive CD4+ T cells from blood. Receptors originate from a man younger than 35 with type 1 diabetes. Each CDR3 is given with its conserved first and last residue. The D gene is left open where the match is weak. Clone size appears in some rows only: once, few, many, or a class for an expanded clone.

>NA|TRBV6-5|NA|TRBJ2-1
CASSYLGLNNEQFF
TGTGCCAGCAGTTACCTGGGACTTAACAATGAGCAGTTCTTC
>NA|TRBV10-3|few|TRBJ2-1
CAISDPPGRNEQFF
TGTGCCATCAGTGACCCGCCAGGGAGAAATGAGCAGTTCTTC
>NA|TRBV7-2|few|TRBJ2-3
CASSSYTDTQYF
TGTGCCAGCAGCTCTTATACAGATACGCAGTATTTT
>TRBD1|TRBV29-1|NA|TRBJ1-2
CSVEGQLRYGYTF
TGCAGCGTTGAGGGACAGCTCCGGTATGGCTACACCTTC
>TRBD1|TRBV30|few|TRBJ1-2
CASGGYNYGYTF
TGTGCCTCAGGGGGCTATAACTATGGCTACACCTTC
>NA|TRBV30|few|TRBJ1-1
CAGGSQLNTEAFF
TGTGCCGGGGGAAGTCAGCTGAACACTGAAGCTTTCTTT
>TRBD2|TRBV5-1|NA|TRBJ2-1
CASSPDGGNEQFF
TGCGCCAGCAGCCCGGACGGGGGGAATGAGCAGTTCTTC
>NA|TRBV19|few|TRBJ2-2
CASSIASGTTGELFF
TGTGCCAGTAGTATAGCCTCAGGGACCACCGGGGAGCTGTTTTTT
>TRBD1|TRBV5-1|few|TRBJ2-1
CASSSLTGGAVFQGVKEQFF
TGCGCCAGCAGTTCCCTGACAGGGGGTGCAGTTTTCCAAGGAGTAAAGGAGCAGTTCTTC
>NA|TRBV29-1|few|TRBJ1-1
CSANAAGRMNTEAFF
TGCAGCGCCAATGCTGCAGGGCGGATGAACACTGAAGCTTTCTTT
>TRBD1|TRBV12-5|NA|TRBJ2-5
CASAQPTGEETQYF
TGTGCTAGTGCCCAGCCGACAGGGGAAGAGACCCAGTACTTC
>NA|TRBV5-1|NA|TRBJ2-2
CASSRRDTGELFF
TGCGCCAGCAGTCGGCGGGACACCGGGGAGCTGTTTTTT
>NA|TRBV5-6|few|TRBJ1-5
CASSLGTGQPQHF
TGTGCCAGCAGCCTCGGGACCGGTCAGCCCCAGCATTTT
>NA|TRBV29-1|NA|TRBJ1-1
CSVAGVAGATEAFF
TGCAGCGTTGCCGGGGTAGCGGGGGCTACTGAAGCTTTCTTT
>NA|TRBV30|few|TRBJ1-2
CAWTGFNYGYTF
TGTGCCTGGACAGGTTTTAACTATGGCTACACCTTC
>NA|TRBV14|NA|TRBJ2-3
CASSRGAAPGYF
TGTGCCAGCAGCCGGGGAGCGGCCCCGGGGTATTTT
>NA|TRBV11-2|few|TRBJ2-2
CASSWGSGELFF
TGTGCCAGCAGCTGGGGCTCCGGGGAGCTGTTTTTT
>TRBD1|TRBV18|NA|TRBJ1-2
CASSPQDRGGYTF
TGTGCCAGCTCACCACAGGACAGGGGTGGCTACACCTTC
>NA|TRBV28|few|TRBJ2-7
CASSLQGPEQYF
TGTGCCAGCAGTTTACAGGGTCCCGAGCAGTACTTC
>NA|TRBV5-1|NA|TRBJ2-2
CASSLVSGYTGELFF
TGCGCCAGCAGCTTGGTATCGGGGTACACCGGGGAGCTGTTTTTT
>TRBD1|TRBV13|NA|TRBJ1-4
CASSPRIGQGSEKLFF
TGTGCCAGCAGCCCCCGAATAGGACAGGGGTCGGAAAAACTGTTTTTT
>TRBD2|TRBV7-6|NA|TRBJ2-2
CASSTRLAGETGELFF
TGTGCCAGCAGCACCCGACTAGCGGGGGAAACCGGGGAGCTGTTTTTT
>TRBD2|TRBV4-1|few|TRBJ2-7
CASSLATSGGLTPDYEQYF
TGCGCCAGCAGCCTAGCGACTAGCGGGGGCCTAACGCCAGACTACGAGCAGTACTTC
>NA|TRBV30|NA|TRBJ1-3
CAWSVGGTGNTIYF
TGTGCCTGGAGTGTCGGGGGAACTGGAAACACCATATATTTT
>NA|TRBV6-6|few|TRBJ1-5
CASSYGELGNQPQHF
TGTGCCAGCAGTTACGGGGAGTTGGGCAATCAGCCCCAGCATTTT
>TRBD1|TRBV30|few|TRBJ2-7
CAWSGQGAGEQYF
TGTGCCTGGAGTGGACAGGGGGCGGGTGAGCAGTACTTC
>NA|TRBV19|NA|TRBJ2-2
CASNLHAGTGELFF
TGTGCCAGTAACCTGCACGCAGGGACCGGGGAGCTGTTTTTT
>TRBD2|TRBV7-8|NA|TRBJ2-1
CASSFSGGVRNEQFF
TGTGCCAGCAGCTTTAGCGGGGGGGTCCGCAATGAGCAGTTCTTC
>NA|TRBV30|few|TRBJ1-4
CAWRARGTEKLFF
TGTGCCTGGAGGGCGCGGGGCACGGAAAAACTGTTTTTT
>NA|TRBV7-3|NA|TRBJ2-3
CASSLSSTDTQYF
TGTGCCAGCAGCTTAAGCAGCACAGATACGCAGTATTTT
>NA|TRBV7-9|NA|TRBJ2-3
CASSLLSDTDTQYF
TGTGCCAGCAGCTTATTGTCCGACACAGATACGCAGTATTTT
>NA|TRBV30|few|TRBJ1-5
CAWNPGYSNQPQHF
TGTGCCTGGAACCCGGGCTATAGCAATCAGCCCCAGCATTTT
>NA|TRBV4-1|NA|TRBJ2-4
CASSQGTEINIQYF
TGCGCCAGCAGCCAAGGGACAGAGATAAACATTCAGTACTTC
>NA|TRBV7-9|few|TRBJ1-1
CASSLSLNTEAFF
TGTGCCAGCAGCTTGAGCCTGAACACTGAAGCTTTCTTT
>NA|TRBV30|few|TRBJ2-1
CAWSVSAISSYNEQFF
TGTGCCTGGAGTGTAAGTGCAATTAGCTCCTACAATGAGCAGTTCTTC
>NA|TRBV2|NA|TRBJ1-1
CASSPNESTEAFF
TGTGCCAGCAGTCCAAACGAGAGCACTGAAGCTTTCTTT
>NA|TRBV5-1|few|TRBJ2-6
CASSLMVQSPDLDVLTF
TGCGCCAGCAGCTTGATGGTGCAGAGTCCAGATCTCGACGTCCTGACTTTC
>NA|TRBV29-1|NA|TRBJ1-4
CSAQRGGNEKLFF
TGCAGCGCCCAGAGGGGGGGAAATGAAAAACTGTTTTTT
>NA|TRBV6-6|few|TRBJ1-1
CASSYPPKNTEAFF
TGTGCCAGCAGTTACCCTCCTAAAAACACTGAAGCTTTCTTT
>TRBD1|TRBV7-8|NA|TRBJ1-4
CASSPRDRSEKLFF
TGTGCCAGCAGCCCCCGGGACAGGAGTGAAAAACTGTTTTTT
>NA|TRBV18|NA|TRBJ1-4
CASSPRTNEKLFF
TGTGCCAGCTCACCACGGACTAATGAAAAACTGTTTTTT
>NA|TRBV6-5|few|TRBJ2-1
CASTRGVENEQFF
TGTGCCAGCACCAGGGGGGTTGAAAATGAGCAGTTCTTC
>TRBD1|TRBV6-5|NA|TRBJ1-2
CASRLIGQGARGYTF
TGTGCCAGCAGGCTAATCGGACAGGGGGCGCGTGGCTACACCTTC